The sample holds a few counts of the clone carrying this TCR beta chain. No antigen is known for it. V was cut by 5 bases and J by 0 bases, with 14 bases left in between. Per germline, CDR1 SGHNT and CDR2 YENEEA. The CDR3 loop spans 16 amino acids. The data originate from a study of read filtering for tumor transcriptome and immune sequencing. About the study: IR-seq gave about 3.5 to 10.27 million TCR reads per sample; RNA-seq gave about 80 to 1,300. Study conclusions and caveats: RNA-seq captured clonotypes less deeply and reliably than IR-seq. Sorted CD138-negative bone marrow cells were not purified T cells.

Molecular barcoded adaptors covering alpha/delta and beta/gamma chains were used on approximately 400 ng RNA. MiXCR, run by TCRdb on the reads, gives a single entry per CDR3 protein. The sample holds about 57,000 distinct CDR3 sequences, 11% to 15% seen once. The gene calls are TRBV11-3 and TRBJ2-1, with D possibly TRBD2 on 6 matching bases. This TCR was sampled from a donor aged 40 or over with multiple myeloma. The material sequenced was a population of CD138-negative cells sorted from bone marrow. The CDR3 is CASSLQTRGSYNEQFF. The CDR3 DNA follows: TGTGCCAGCAGCCTTCAGACTAGGGGCTCCTACAATGAGCAGTTCTTC.